This T cell receptor (beta chain) was sequenced during a study of cytomegalovirus exposure and HLA in healthy donors. At the level of the study: From some 180 million T cells, an earlier analysis saw roughly 110 million unique TCR beta sequences. Regarding the study as a whole: V- and J-gene trimming of TCR beta was linked (in a later analysis) to a missense DCLRE1C variant.

All the people who gave samples were healthy bone marrow donors. Amplification used 60 Vbeta primers and 13 Jbeta primers. Per the original methods: There were 80 million or so unique TCR beta chains by a later count, and approximately 11 million of them were shared. Profiled with immunoSEQ multiplex PCR; TCRdb holds only in-frame clones, not every one. The V and J calls and the clone size are those of that table, but D and trimming were determined from the DNA. Among about 140,000 clones, 80% to 85% were seen once, and the ten largest hold 0.95% to 1.5%. This clone was observed a single time. Its antigen is unknown. This CDR3 is 19 amino acids long. Germline V gene data show CDR1 as SGHRS and CDR2 as YFSETQ. V lost 3 bases to trimming and J lost 6 bases, with 30 bases between them.

The origin of this receptor is a female donor in good health and CMV-seronegative. The V call is TRBV5-1, the J call TRBJ1-1, with D unresolved. The sequenced sample was PBMCs. This chain's CDR3 is CASSSTALKFPGFGAEAFF. CDR3 coding DNA: TGCGCCAGCAGCTCGACCGCCCTCAAATTCCCGGGGTTCGGGGCTGAAGCTTTCTTT.